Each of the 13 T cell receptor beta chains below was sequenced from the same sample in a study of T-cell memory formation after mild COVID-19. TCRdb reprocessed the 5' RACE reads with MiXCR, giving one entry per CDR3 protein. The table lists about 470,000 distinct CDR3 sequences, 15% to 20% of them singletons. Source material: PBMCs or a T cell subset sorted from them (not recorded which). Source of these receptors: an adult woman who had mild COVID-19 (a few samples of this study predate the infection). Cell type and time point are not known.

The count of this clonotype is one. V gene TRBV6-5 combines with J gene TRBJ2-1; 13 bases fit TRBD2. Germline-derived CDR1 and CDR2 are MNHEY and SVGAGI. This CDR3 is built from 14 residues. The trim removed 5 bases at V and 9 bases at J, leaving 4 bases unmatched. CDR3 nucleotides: TGTGCCAGCAGTACGGGACTAGCGGGATTTGAGCAGTTCTTC. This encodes CASSTGLAGFEQFF.

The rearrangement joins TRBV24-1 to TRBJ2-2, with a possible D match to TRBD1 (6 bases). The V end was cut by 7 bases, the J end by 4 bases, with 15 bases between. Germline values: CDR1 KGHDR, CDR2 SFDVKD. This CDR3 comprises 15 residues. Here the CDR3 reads CATRQSGVATGELFF. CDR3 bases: TGTGCCACCAGACAATCAGGGGTTGCCACCGGGGAGCTGTTTTTT.

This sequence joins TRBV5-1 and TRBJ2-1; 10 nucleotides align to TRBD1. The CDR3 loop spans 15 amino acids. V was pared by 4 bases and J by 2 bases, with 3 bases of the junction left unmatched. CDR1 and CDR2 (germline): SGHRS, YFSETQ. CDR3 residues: CASSAGQGTYNEQFF. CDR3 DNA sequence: TGCGCCAGCAGCGCGGGACAGGGGACCTACAATGAGCAGTTCTTC. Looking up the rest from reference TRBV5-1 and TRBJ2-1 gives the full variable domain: KAGVTQTPRYLIKTRGQQVTLSCSPISGHRSVSWYQQTPGQGLQFLFEYFSETQRNKGNFPGRFSGRQFSNSRSEMNVSTLELGDSALYLCASSAGQGTYNEQFFGPGTRLTVL.

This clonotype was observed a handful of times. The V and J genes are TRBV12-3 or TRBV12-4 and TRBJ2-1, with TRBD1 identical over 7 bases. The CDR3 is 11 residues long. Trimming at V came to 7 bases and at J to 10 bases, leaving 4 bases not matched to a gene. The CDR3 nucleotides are TGTGCCAGCAAACAGGGGTACGAGCAGTTCTTC. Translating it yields CASKQGYEQFF.

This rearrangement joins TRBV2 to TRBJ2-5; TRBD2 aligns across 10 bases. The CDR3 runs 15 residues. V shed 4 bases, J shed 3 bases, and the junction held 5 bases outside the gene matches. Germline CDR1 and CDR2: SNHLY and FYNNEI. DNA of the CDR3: TGTGCCAGCAGTGGCTTGCTAGCGGGAGAAGAGACCCAGTACTTC. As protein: CASSGLLAGEETQYF.

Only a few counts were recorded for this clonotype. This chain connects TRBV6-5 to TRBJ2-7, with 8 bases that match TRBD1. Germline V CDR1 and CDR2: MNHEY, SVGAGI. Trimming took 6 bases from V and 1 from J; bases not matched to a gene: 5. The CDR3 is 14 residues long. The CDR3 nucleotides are TGTGCCAGCAGGACGGACAGGGCATCCTACGAGCAGTACTTC. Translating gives CASRTDRASYEQYF.

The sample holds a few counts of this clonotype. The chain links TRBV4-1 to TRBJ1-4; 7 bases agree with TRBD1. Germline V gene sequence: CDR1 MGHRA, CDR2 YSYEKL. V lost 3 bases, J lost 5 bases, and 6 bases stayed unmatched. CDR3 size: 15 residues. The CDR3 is CASSQEGQQNEKLFF. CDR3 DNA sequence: TGCGCCAGCAGCCAGGAGGGACAGCAAAATGAAAAACTGTTTTTT.

Here the CDR3 reads CASNRGAAYNEQFF. In nucleotides, the CDR3 is TGCGCCAGCAACAGGGGGGCAGCCTACAATGAGCAGTTCTTC. This sequence joins TRBV5-1 and TRBJ2-1, with 8 bases matching TRBD1. CDR1 is SGHRS, CDR2 YFSETQ, per germline. After removal of 6 bases from V and 2 bases from J, the junction contained 4 bases not matched to a gene. This CDR3 is 14 amino acids long.

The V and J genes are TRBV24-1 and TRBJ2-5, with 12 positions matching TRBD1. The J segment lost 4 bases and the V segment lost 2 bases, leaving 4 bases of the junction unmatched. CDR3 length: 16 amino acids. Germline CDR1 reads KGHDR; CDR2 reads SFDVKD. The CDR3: CATSDSGQGAGETQYF. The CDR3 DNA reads TGTGCCACCAGTGATTCGGGACAGGGGGCGGGAGAGACCCAGTACTTC.

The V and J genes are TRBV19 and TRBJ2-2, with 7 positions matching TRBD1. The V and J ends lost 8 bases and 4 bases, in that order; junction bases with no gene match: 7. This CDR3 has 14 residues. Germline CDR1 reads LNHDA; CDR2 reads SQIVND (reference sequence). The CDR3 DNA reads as TGTGCCAGTCAGGGGGTTGGGGCCACCGGGGAGCTGTTTTTT. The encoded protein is CASQGVGATGELFF.

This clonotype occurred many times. This CDR3 reads CASSPRTSGIGEQYF. The CDR3 DNA follows: TGTGCCAGCAGTCCAAGGACTAGCGGGATTGGAGAGCAGTACTTC. The gene calls are TRBV7-2 and TRBJ2-7; 12 positions match TRBD2. CDR3 length: 15 residues. V shed 6 bases and J 7 bases; nucleotides not matched to a gene: 10. In germline, CDR1 is SGHTA, CDR2 FQGNSA.

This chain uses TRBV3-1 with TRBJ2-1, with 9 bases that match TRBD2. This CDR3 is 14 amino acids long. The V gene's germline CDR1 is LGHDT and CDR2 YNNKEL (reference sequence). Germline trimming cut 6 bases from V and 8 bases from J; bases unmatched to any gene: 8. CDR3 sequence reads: CASRPSGRRDEQFF. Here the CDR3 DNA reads TGTGCCAGCAGGCCCAGCGGGAGGAGGGATGAGCAGTTCTTC.

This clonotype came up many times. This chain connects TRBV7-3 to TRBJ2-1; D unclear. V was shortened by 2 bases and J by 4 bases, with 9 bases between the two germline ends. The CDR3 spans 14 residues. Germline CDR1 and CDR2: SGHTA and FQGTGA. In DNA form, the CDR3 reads TGTGCCAGCAGCTTAGTCGGCAGGTACAATGAGCAGTTCTTC. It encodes CASSLVGRYNEQFF.